A selection of T cell receptor beta chains follows, all from one sample in a study of T cells in Graves' hyperthyroidism and ophthalmopathy. TCRdb redid the calling of the multiplex PCR reads with MiXCR, one entry per CDR3 protein. The sample has under 550,000 distinct CDR3 sequences; approximately 20% are singletons. The sequenced sample consisted of blood. These receptors originate from a man aged 35-49 years with Graves' ophthalmopathy. Both conserved end residues are part of each CDR3. A D gene is named only where the DNA matches it firmly. Not every row has a clone size; where given, it reads once, few, many or a size class.

V gene	D gene	J gene	clone size	CDR3 DNA	CDR3 protein
TRBV29-1	NA	TRBJ1-4	NA	TGCAGCGTGAACTGGGCCGAAAAACTGTTTTTT	CSVNWAEKLFF
TRBV28	TRBD1	TRBJ2-7	NA	TGTGCCAGCAGTTCCCTTGGACAGGGGGGTAAGCAGTACTTC	CASSSLGQGGKQYF
TRBV5-5	NA	TRBJ2-3	few	TGTGCCAGCAGCCCGGGACATCCAGATACGCAGTATTTT	CASSPGHPDTQYF
TRBV28	NA	TRBJ1-4	few	TGTGCCAGCACTTCAGCCCAAAGGAATGAAAAACTGTTTTTT	CASTSAQRNEKLFF
TRBV20-1	NA	TRBJ1-1	NA	TGCAGTGCTGGACCCCCGGGTGGGAACACTGAAGCTTTCTTT	CSAGPPGGNTEAFF
TRBV27	NA	TRBJ2-1	few	TGTGCCAGCAGTTTAAGGTTACGAGCGGAGAGCTCCTACAATGAGCAGTTCTTC	CASSLRLRAESSYNEQFF
TRBV30	TRBD1	TRBJ2-6	NA	TGTGCCTATACGACAGGGGAGTTGGCTGGGGCCAACGTCCTGACTTTC	CAYTTGELAGANVLTF
TRBV7-9	NA	TRBJ1-2	NA	TGTGCCAGCAGCTCTCAAGCTGGGGCGGATGGCTACACCTTC	CASSSQAGADGYTF
TRBV14	NA	TRBJ1-1	NA	TGTGCCAGCAGCCAATCCCTCTCGAGCACTGAAGCTTTCTTT	CASSQSLSSTEAFF
TRBV3-1	NA	TRBJ2-5	many	TGTGCCAGCAGCCCTCAGGAGGGAAGCCAAGAGACCCAGTACTTC	CASSPQEGSQETQYF
TRBV5-5	TRBD2	TRBJ2-1	NA	TGTGCCAGCAGTTATGAGGGGACTAGACCCAATGAGCAGTTCTTC	CASSYEGTRPNEQFF
TRBV6-1	NA	TRBJ1-5	few	TGTGCCAGCAGTGAAGTCCCCGGGTTAAATCAGCCCCAGCATTTT	CASSEVPGLNQPQHF
TRBV7-3	NA	TRBJ2-2	NA	TGTGCCAGCAGCCCCTTCCCACCGACAGATAACACCGGGGAGCTGTTTTTT	CASSPFPPTDNTGELFF
TRBV7-9	TRBD1	TRBJ2-7	many	TGTGCCAGCAGCCCGACAGGGTACGAGCAGTACTTC	CASSPTGYEQYF
TRBV7-3	TRBD1	TRBJ2-7	few	TGTGCCAGCAGCCAGGGGGACGGCTACGAGCAGTACTTC	CASSQGDGYEQYF
TRBV19	TRBD1	TRBJ2-3	NA	TGTGCCAGCGGGACAGGCCTCACAGATACGCAGTATTTT	CASGTGLTDTQYF
TRBV7-6	NA	TRBJ2-7	many	TGTGCCAGCAGCTTAGGCGGCGCCCAAACCTACGAGCAGTACTTC	CASSLGGAQTYEQYF
TRBV5-6	NA	TRBJ2-1	NA	TGTGCCAGCAGCGTCGGCCTGGGACAACTCGGACGGAATGAGCAGTTCTTC	CASSVGLGQLGRNEQFF
TRBV2	NA	TRBJ1-1	NA	TGTGCCAGCACGACGGACAGAAGGGCTCCAATGAACACTGAAGCTTTCTTT	CASTTDRRAPMNTEAFF
TRBV19	NA	TRBJ1-2	NA	TGTGCCAGTAGTATCTCAACAGGGTACTATGGCTACACCTTC	CASSISTGYYGYTF
TRBV7-9	NA	TRBJ2-3	few	TGTGCCAGCAGCTCCCCCCCTCCGGCCGCGACAGATACGCAGTATTTT	CASSSPPPAATDTQYF
TRBV7-9	NA	TRBJ2-3	many	TGTGCCAGCAGCTTTAGCTCTAACACAGATACGCAGTATTTT	CASSFSSNTDTQYF
TRBV20-1	TRBD1	TRBJ2-5	NA	TGCAGTGCTAGACCCCTGACAGGGGGGGAGACCCAGTACTTC	CSARPLTGGETQYF
TRBV7-3	NA	TRBJ2-1	NA	TGTGCCAGCAGCTTCCATTCCTCCTACAATGAGCAGTTCTTC	CASSFHSSYNEQFF
TRBV6-1	NA	TRBJ2-7	many	TGTGCCAGCAGTGAAGGCGGGACGCGTCGCGAGCAGTACTTC	CASSEGGTRREQYF
TRBV12-3/TRBV12-4	NA	TRBJ1-4	many	TGTGCCAGCAGGAACAGGGAAGAGAATGAAAAACTGTTTTTT	CASRNREENEKLFF
TRBV5-1	TRBD2	TRBJ2-1	NA	TGCGCCAGCAGCTTCCTACTAGCGGGGGGAGGTGAGCAGTTCTTC	CASSFLLAGGGEQFF
TRBV10-1	NA	TRBJ2-5	many	TGCGCCAGCAGTGAGTACCGGACTGGAGGGAGAGAGACCCAGTACTTC	CASSEYRTGGRETQYF
TRBV15	NA	TRBJ2-3	few	TGTGCCACCAGCAGGGACAGCACAGATACGCAGTATTTT	CATSRDSTDTQYF
TRBV3-1	NA	TRBJ2-1	many	TGTGCCAGCAGTGGGGACTTCAATGAGCAGTTCTTC	CASSGDFNEQFF
TRBV29-1	TRBD1	TRBJ2-3	few	TGCAGCGTTGACTACGGGACAGCCTCGGATACGCAGTATTTT	CSVDYGTASDTQYF
TRBV5-1	NA	TRBJ1-5	many	TGCGCCAGCAGCTTGGCCGGTCAGAGCAATCAGCCCCAGCATTTT	CASSLAGQSNQPQHF
TRBV14	NA	TRBJ2-1	few	TGTGCCAGCAGCTCGTCACCGGATGAGCAGTTCTTC	CASSSSPDEQFF
TRBV11-2	NA	TRBJ2-7	many	TGTGCCAGCAGCCCCCGGGGCGTGGCATACGAGCAGTACTTC	CASSPRGVAYEQYF
TRBV2	NA	TRBJ2-7	many	TGTGCCAGCGTTCTGGAGAAGGGCCCCTACGAGCAGTACTTC	CASVLEKGPYEQYF
TRBV27	TRBD2	TRBJ2-1	many	TGTGCCAGCAGTCGATCTCCTAGCGGGGGATACAATGAGCAGTTCTTC	CASSRSPSGGYNEQFF
TRBV20-1	NA	TRBJ1-5	few	TGCAGTGCTGAGGACAGAAATAGCAATCAGCCCCAGCATTTT	CSAEDRNSNQPQHF
TRBV6-1	NA	TRBJ2-1	NA	TGTGCCAGCGGGGGGCTAGGTAGCAATGAGCAGTTCTTC	CASGGLGSNEQFF
TRBV28	NA	TRBJ2-7	few	TGTGCCAGCAGTTCTAAGGACAGTACCTACGAGCAGTACTTC	CASSSKDSTYEQYF
TRBV6-2/TRBV6-3	TRBD1	TRBJ2-2	NA	TGTGCCAGCAGTACCGGGACAGACCCCACCGGGGAGCTGTTTTTT	CASSTGTDPTGELFF
TRBV7-9	NA	TRBJ2-7	many	TGTGCCAGCAGCAGCGGAGGCGAGCAGTACTTC	CASSSGGEQYF
TRBV11-2	NA	TRBJ2-3	many	TGTGCCAGCAGCTTAGCCGCGGCAGATACGCAGTATTTT	CASSLAAADTQYF
TRBV5-1	NA	TRBJ1-2	once	TGCGCCAGCAGCTTGGAAGGGGCCGTAGGATATGGCTACACCTTC	CASSLEGAVGYGYTF
TRBV20-1	NA	TRBJ1-1	NA	TGCAGTGCTATAAAACAGCTACCTGAAGCTTTCTTT	CSAIKQLPEAFF
TRBV28	NA	TRBJ2-7	many	TGTGCCGGCCAGTACACAGGGAGGAACGAGCAGTACTTC	CAGQYTGRNEQYF
TRBV2	NA	TRBJ1-6	many	TGTGCCAGCAGGCAACTACCGGGAGCACCCCTCCACTTT	CASRQLPGAPLHF
TRBV6-1	TRBD1	TRBJ2-7	many	TGTGCCAGCAGTCCAGGGACAGGGGGAGACGAGCAGTACTTC	CASSPGTGGDEQYF
TRBV25-1	NA	TRBJ2-1	NA	TGTGCCAGCAGTGCGACTAGAATCAATGAGCAGTTCTTC	CASSATRINEQFF
TRBV14	TRBD1	TRBJ1-1	NA	TGTGCCAGCAGCCTGACTGTTTATGGGACAGGGGGCATGAACACTGAAGCTTTCTTT	CASSLTVYGTGGMNTEAFF
TRBV29-1	NA	TRBJ1-2	NA	TGCAGCGTTGAAGAACTCCAGGGGTATGGCTACACCTTC	CSVEELQGYGYTF
TRBV29-1	TRBD1	TRBJ2-7	few	TGCAGCGTTGAGGACAGGGGTGCTACCTACGAGCAGTACTTC	CSVEDRGATYEQYF
TRBV30	NA	TRBJ1-1	many	TGTGCCTGGAGTGCCGGGGATGGGGCTTTCTTT	CAWSAGDGAFF